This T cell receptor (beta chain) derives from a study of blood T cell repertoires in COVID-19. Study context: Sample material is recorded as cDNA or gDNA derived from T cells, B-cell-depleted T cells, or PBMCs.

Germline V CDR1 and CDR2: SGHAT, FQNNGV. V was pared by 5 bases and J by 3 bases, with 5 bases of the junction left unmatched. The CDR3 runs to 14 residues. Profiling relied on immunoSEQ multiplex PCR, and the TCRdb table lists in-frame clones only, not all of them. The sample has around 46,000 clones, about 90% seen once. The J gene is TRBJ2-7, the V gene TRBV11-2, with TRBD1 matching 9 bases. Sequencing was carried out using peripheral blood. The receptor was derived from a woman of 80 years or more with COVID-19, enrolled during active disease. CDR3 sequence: CASSPQGQGYEQYF. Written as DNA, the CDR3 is TGTGCCAGCAGCCCCCAGGGACAGGGCTACGAGCAGTACTTC.